This T cell receptor (beta chain) comes out of a study of OX40 agonist ivuxolimab in advanced cancers. Notes on the research overall: Ivuxolimab was a fully human IgG2 agonistic monoclonal antibody targeting the costimulatory receptor OX40 (CD134). In the dose-escalation cohort, 70% to 90% of patients were male, and the mean age was roughly 60 years with a range of about 20 to 80. Patients were allowed to have had prior anti-PD-1, anti-PD-L1 or anti-CTLA-4 therapy, and approximately 40% of the dose-escalation patients had been treated with checkpoint inhibitors. Peripheral TCRbeta sequencing was intended to test whether TCR sequence diversity was altered and clonal T-cell expansion was caused by ivuxolimab. Partial responses occurred in three dose-escalation patients, of whom one had hepatocellular carcinoma and two had cutaneous melanoma. The paper describes the monotherapy dose-escalation part (N = 52 patients) of the phase I trial of ivuxolimab. Intravenous ivuxolimab was administered to patients every 2 weeks at six dose levels: 0.01, 0.1, 0.3, 1.5, 3 and 10 mg/kg. Of the 50 to 55 patients in dose escalation, around 19 had hepatocellular carcinoma, some 15 had melanoma, 9 had renal cell carcinoma and 9 had head and neck cancer.

Turning to this clone: There is no known antigen for this receptor. The record has no base qualities; no much larger clone is one base away.

Patients with a history of autoimmune disease or receiving systemic immunosuppression were excluded from the trial. Peripheral blood for TCR sequencing was drawn from every dose cohort at baseline, at cycle 4 day 1 and at cycle 7 day 1. Samples came from an open-label, multicenter, first-in-human phase I dose-escalation trial of ivuxolimab. Adults with locally advanced or metastatic melanoma, renal cell carcinoma, hepatocellular carcinoma or head and neck squamous cell carcinoma were enrolled in the trial. Before TCR sequencing, CD4+ and CD8+ T cells were separately sorted from peripheral blood. To sequence the TCRbeta CDR3 region, genomic DNA was isolated from the sorted cells. The immunoSEQ Assay was used for sequencing of TCRbeta CDR3 regions. TCRdb took over this immuneACCESS table, retaining in-frame rearrangements with V and J assigned. Such tables are incomplete; in checked studies, under half of the missing clones stem from an unresolved V gene, and the remainder is unexplained. The sample table records 95,000 or so clones; about 85% of these occur just once. 3% to 4% of the sample belongs to the ten largest clones.

Overall study results and their limits: Antigen specificity was not determined for the clonally expanded peripheral T cells. In the 0.1-3.0 mg/kg groups, partial responders had among the lowest normalized peripheral clonal expansion, particularly in CD8+ T cells. At doses from 0.1 to 3.0 mg/kg, clonal expansion was seen in both CD4+ and CD8+ blood T cells between baseline and week 6. Low levels of normalized T-cell clonal expansion were also shown by some nonresponding patients. After ivuxolimab, expanded clones were on average more numerous among CD8+ T cells than among CD4+ T cells.

This material consisted of CD4+ or CD8+ T cells sorted from blood, taken in a trial of the OX40 agonist ivuxolimab. The receptor was isolated from an adult with an advanced solid tumor such as melanoma, head and neck, liver or kidney cancer.

Read as DNA, the sequence is TGTGCCAGCAGAGGACAGAATCGCTACACCTTC. The translation is CASRGQNRYTF. The rearranged chain carries TRBV6-6 and TRBJ1-2; a weak D assignment points to TRBD1 (6 bases agree). Trimming costs V 6 bases and J 9 bases, and their ends lie 11 bases apart. The CDR3 numbers 11 residues from cysteine through phenylalanine. Solely the CDR3 DNA is kept, with 33 bases framed from the first base. Looking up the germline V gene (reference sequence) yields CDR1 MNHNY and CDR2 SVGAGI.